Sequencing of this T cell receptor beta chain was carried out in a study of regulatory T cells in long-lasting Graves disease. There are 15 residues in the CDR3. V was trimmed by 3 bases and J by 2 bases, leaving 13 bases between them. Germline V gives CDR1 SGHNT, CDR2 YENEEA. To make TCR beta libraries, researchers used iRepertoire HTBI primers and Arm-PCR of CDR3 regions. TCRdb independently ran MiXCR on the multiplex PCR reads; one entry per CDR3 protein. The table includes 500,000 or so distinct CDR3 sequences, 16% detected once. This clonotype was detected many times. Time point of the sample: newly diagnosed GD, antithyroid drugs for less than 3 months. The TCR library was made from RNA that had been extracted from PBMCs in TRIzol. The same data also went into a second study, on T cells in Graves' hyperthyroidism and ophthalmopathy.

The J gene is TRBJ2-5, the V gene TRBV11-3; maybe TRBD2 (6 bases). The TCR comes from a woman aged 35-65 years with Graves disease. The specimen comprised peripheral blood mononuclear cells (PBMCs), sampled at new diagnosis, from a patient treated with antithyroid drugs. This CDR3 is CASSFPGESQETQYF. CDR3 DNA: TGTGCCAGCAGCTTCCCGGGGGAGAGTCAAGAGACCCAGTACTTC.